The 21 T cell receptor beta chains below all came from one sample that was sequenced in a study of patients and donors after allogeneic stem cell transplantation. A single record per CDR3 protein comes from TCRdb applying MiXCR to the RT-PCR reads. The sample has 920,000 or so distinct CDR3 sequences; roughly 17% are singletons. The material sequenced was blood, either unsorted or a sorted T cell fraction (not recorded which). The source of these receptors is a human donor who was either an allogeneic HSCT recipient or a stem cell or donor lymphocyte infusion donor (not recorded which). It is not recorded whose cells these are; they may come from a transplant donor.

In this sample, this clonotype turned up many times. V gene TRBV29-1 combines with J gene TRBJ2-1, with D perhaps matching TRBD1 (6 bases). V was shortened by 8 bases and J by 6 bases, with 17 bases between the two germline ends. Looked up from germline, CDR1 is SQVTM and CDR2 is ANQGSEA. The CDR3 runs 13 residues. Here the CDR3 reads CSTDFDRRNEQFF. CDR3 DNA: TGCAGCACAGATTTCGACAGGCGCAATGAGCAGTTCTTC.

In its sample, this clonotype was seen a few times. This chain connects TRBV30 to TRBJ2-7; D call uncertain. Germline CDR1 and CDR2: GTSNPN and SVGIG (reference sequence). Trimming cost V 0 bases and J 4 bases, with 4 bases left between them. This CDR3 comprises 11 residues. The CDR3 DNA is TGTGCCTGGAGTGTTGTTTACGAGCAGTACTTC. It codes for CAWSVVYEQYF.

The V and J genes are TRBV9 and TRBJ2-2; possibly TRBD2 for D (6 bases). The CDR3 contains 16 residues. CDR1 SGDLS and CDR2 YYNGEE come from the germline V gene. V was cut by 0 bases and J by 2 bases, with 11 bases left in between. The CDR3 loop reads CASSVEVAANTGELFF. DNA of the CDR3: TGTGCCAGCAGCGTAGAGGTAGCGGCAAACACCGGGGAGCTGTTTTTT.

A few counts support this clonotype. The rearrangement links TRBV5-1 to TRBJ2-3; no definite D call. The CDR3 contains 14 residues. CDR1 is SGHRS and CDR2 is YFSETQ in the germline V gene. V shed 0 bases and J shed 4 bases, with 9 bases lying between them. This CDR3 reads CASSLGAPPDTQYF. Written as DNA, the CDR3 is TGCGCCAGCAGCTTGGGGGCCCCCCCAGATACGCAGTATTTT. Full variable domain (missing parts from reference TRBV5-1 and TRBJ2-3): KAGVTQTPRYLIKTRGQQVTLSCSPISGHRSVSWYQQTPGQGLQFLFEYFSETQRNKGNFPGRFSGRQFSNSRSEMNVSTLELGDSALYLCASSLGAPPDTQYFGPGTRLTVL.

This clonotype has a count of ten or more. The gene calls are TRBV5-1 and TRBJ2-3; D remains unclear. The germline V gene encodes CDR1 SGHRS and CDR2 YFSETQ. This CDR3 is built from 13 residues. V lost 5 bases, J lost 0 bases, and 7 bases lay in between. The CDR3 loop reads CASRGSSTDTQYF. Here the CDR3 DNA reads TGCGCCAGCAGAGGATCTAGCACAGATACGCAGTATTTT.

The chain couples TRBV19 to TRBJ1-2; D is ambiguous. Between the trimmed V and J ends, which lost 6 bases and 7 bases, there was a span of 12 bases. Germline assignment: CDR1 LNHDA and CDR2 SQIVND (reference sequence). CDR3 size: 12 residues. The CDR3 DNA is TGTGCCAGTAGACCTTCACTCTCTGGCTACACCTTC. Protein product: CASRPSLSGYTF.

This clonotype showed up just a few times. The chain links TRBV12-3 or TRBV12-4 to TRBJ1-2; D may be TRBD1 (5 bases). The CDR3 extends over 14 amino acids. V was pared by 6 bases and J by 4 bases, with 15 bases between. The CDR3 reads CASSPGSRVYGYTF. Here the CDR3 DNA reads TGTGCCAGCAGCCCGGGGAGCAGGGTCTATGGCTACACCTTC.

This chain connects TRBV20-1 to TRBJ2-3; no clear D. Germline-derived CDR1 and CDR2 are DFQATT and SNEGSKA (reference sequence). V was shortened by 1 base and J by 2 bases, with 13 bases between the two germline ends. CDR3 length equals 15 residues. The CDR3 region is CSARGLTAITDTQYF. Here the CDR3 DNA reads TGCAGTGCTAGAGGGCTAACGGCGATCACAGATACGCAGTATTTT.

This clonotype was seen only a few times. V is TRBV27 and J is TRBJ1-1, with TRBD1 as a possible D gene (5 bases). The germline V and J ends were trimmed by 6 bases and 4 bases, with 12 bases remaining between them. The CDR3 spans 13 residues. Looked up from germline, CDR1 is MNHEY and CDR2 is SMNVEV (reference sequence). CDR3 DNA sequence: TGTGCCAGCAGGATAATTGGGGGCACTGAAGCTTTCTTT. The encoded protein is CASRIIGGTEAFF.

The J gene is TRBJ1-1, the V gene TRBV9; D remains unclear. This CDR3 contains 14 residues. Deletions cut 4 bases from V and 0 bases from J, with 10 bases between. Germline CDR1 is SGDLS and CDR2 is YYNGEE. The chain's CDR3 is CASSYNQMNTEAFF. The DNA for the CDR3 is TGTGCCAGCAGCTACAACCAAATGAACACTGAAGCTTTCTTT.

This clonotype showed up just a few times. The V call is TRBV20-1, the J call TRBJ2-7; 11 bases align to TRBD1. Germline V gene sequence: CDR1 DFQATT, CDR2 SNEGSKA (reference sequence). V lost 5 bases to trimming and J lost 5 bases; unmatched junction nucleotides: 5. The CDR3 loop spans 13 amino acids. Here the CDR3 reads CSACRDRGNEQYF. The CDR3 nucleotides are TGCAGTGCTTGCCGGGACAGGGGGAACGAGCAGTACTTC.

This clonotype appeared a few times. The chain couples TRBV12-3 or TRBV12-4 to TRBJ2-3; D perhaps matches TRBD1 (5 bases). CDR3 length: 13 amino acids. The V and J ends lost 6 bases and 3 bases respectively, with 10 bases between them. CDR3 loop: CASRSAGTDTQYF. Written as DNA, the CDR3 is TGTGCCAGCAGGTCCGCAGGGACAGATACGCAGTATTTT.

This clonotype was found a few times. The CDR3 spells CSASAGRPEAFF. In DNA, the CDR3 is TGCAGTGCTAGTGCGGGTAGGCCTGAAGCTTTCTTT. The chain links TRBV20-1 to TRBJ1-1; D gene unclear. Germline V lookup: CDR1 DFQATT, CDR2 SNEGSKA (reference sequence). CDR3 size: 12 residues. V was clipped by 3 bases and J by 6 bases, with 11 bases between them.

The chain carries TRBV5-1 and TRBJ1-2; unclear D gene. Germline CDR1 and CDR2: SGHRS and YFSETQ. This CDR3 comprises 14 residues. V shed 0 bases and J shed 8 bases, with 14 bases lying between them. The CDR3 loop is CASSLGTTGEGYTF. In DNA form, the CDR3 reads TGCGCCAGCAGCTTGGGGACGACCGGGGAGGGCTACACCTTC.

The V gene is TRBV12-3 or TRBV12-4, the J gene TRBJ1-1; TRBD1 matches at 9 bases. The CDR3 contains 15 residues. J gave up 6 bases and V 3 bases, and 8 bases lay outside the gene matches. The CDR3 loop is CASSFIDRGGSEAFF. CDR3 DNA: TGTGCCAGCAGTTTCATTGACAGGGGGGGATCTGAAGCTTTCTTT.

This clonotype has a handful of counts. The chain carries TRBV20-1 and TRBJ2-1; D is possibly TRBD1 or TRBD2 (5 bases each). Germline V gene data show CDR1 as DFQATT and CDR2 as SNEGSKA (reference sequence). Between the trimmed V and J ends, which lost 7 bases and 6 bases, there was a span of 19 bases. This CDR3 is built from 14 residues. This CDR3 reads CSGLAGAVANEQFF. CDR3 bases: TGCAGTGGGTTGGCCGGGGCCGTCGCCAATGAGCAGTTCTTC.

This clonotype was seen more than once but under ten times. V usage is TRBV20-1 and J usage is TRBJ2-7; D might be TRBD1 or TRBD2, each matching 5 bases. Trimming took off 6 bases at V and 6 bases at J, with 18 bases between the two ends. This CDR3 comprises 13 residues. CDR1 and CDR2 from the germline V gene are DFQATT and SNEGSKA (reference sequence). CDR3 DNA: TGCAGTGCCCCCCCATCGGGGCGAAGCGAGCAGTACTTC. Protein product: CSAPPSGRSEQYF.

This clonotype was observed many times. V gene TRBV5-1 combines with J gene TRBJ2-2, with D possibly being TRBD1 (6 bases). Trimming shortened V by 4 bases and J by 8 bases, and 9 bases separated the two germline ends. The CDR3 totals 12 residues. Germline V gene lookup returns CDR1 SGHRS and CDR2 YFSETQ. CDR3 amino acids: CASSTGQGELFF. The CDR3 DNA reads as TGCGCCAGCAGCACTGGACAGGGGGAGCTGTTTTTT.

This clonotype was detected a few times. The V call is TRBV5-1, the J call TRBJ2-3; TRBD1 agrees at 9 bases. V lost 4 bases and J lost 4; bases outside the gene matches: 7. CDR1 and CDR2 (germline): SGHRS, YFSETQ. The CDR3 runs 15 residues. CDR3 sequence reads: CASSENRGRSDTQYF. The CDR3 region has the DNA TGCGCCAGCAGCGAAAACAGGGGGCGTTCAGATACGCAGTATTTT. Based on the CDR3 plus reference TRBV5-1 and TRBJ2-3, the full variable domain is KAGVTQTPRYLIKTRGQQVTLSCSPISGHRSVSWYQQTPGQGLQFLFEYFSETQRNKGNFPGRFSGRQFSNSRSEMNVSTLELGDSALYLCASSENRGRSDTQYFGPGTRLTVL.

This clonotype showed up just a few times. The chain recombines TRBV29-1 with TRBJ1-2; the match to TRBD1 covers 7 bases. The trim removed 4 bases at V and 5 bases at J, leaving 10 bases unmatched. CDR3 size: 14 residues. Germline CDR1 and CDR2: SQVTM and ANQGSEA. The CDR3 spells CSVGPTGINYGYTF. For the CDR3, the DNA is TGCAGCGTTGGCCCGACAGGGATTAATTATGGCTACACCTTC.

This clonotype was detected a few times. This CDR3 reads CASSPGDVDGYTF. Here the CDR3 DNA reads TGTGCCAGCTCACCGGGGGATGTCGATGGCTACACCTTC. The chain couples TRBV18 to TRBJ1-2; D is perhaps TRBD1 (5 bases). CDR1 KGHSH and CDR2 LQKENI come from the germline V gene. The CDR3 runs to 13 residues. V was cut by 3 bases and J by 6 bases, with 11 bases left in between.